Listed below are T cell receptor beta chains from one sample, sequenced in a study of graft-versus-host responses after intestinal transplantation. Profiled with immunoSEQ multiplex PCR; TCRdb holds only in-frame clones, not every one. The sample has about 27,000 clones, about 81% seen once. These receptors' targets are unknown. This specimen consisted of unstimulated CD4+ T cells sorted from spleen or lymph node cells, obtained before intestinal transplant. These receptors all stem from a human donor who received an intestinal transplant. Both conserved end residues are part of each CDR3. D genes are given only for firm matches. Clone size is not always given. Where it is, it says once, few, many or a class for expanded clones.

>NA|TRBV2|TRBD1|TRBJ2-7
CASSYGQVVAYEQYF
TGTGCCAGCAGTTATGGACAGGTTGTTGCCTACGAGCAGTACTTC
>NA|TRBV19|NA|TRBJ2-3
CASSKDRPTDTQYF
TGTGCCAGTAGTAAGGACAGACCCACAGATACGCAGTATTTT
>few|TRBV2|TRBD2|TRBJ2-7
CASSTSGGGYEQYF
TGTGCCAGCAGTACTAGCGGGGGGGGCTACGAGCAGTACTTC
>NA|TRBV7-2|NA|TRBJ1-3
CASSLGLAGAGNTIYF
TGTGCCAGCAGCTTAGGATTGGCAGGGGCTGGAAACACCATATATTTT
>once|TRBV6-1|TRBD2|TRBJ2-3
CASSASPNRLAGGSDTQYF
TGTGCCAGCAGTGCCTCACCCAACCGACTAGCGGGAGGATCAGATACGCAGTATTTT
>NA|TRBV11-2|NA|TRBJ2-5
CASSLVGPGRETQYF
TGTGCCAGCAGCTTAGTTGGTCCAGGGCGGGAGACCCAGTACTTC
>NA|TRBV5-4|TRBD2|TRBJ2-3
CASSLPRRLAGTDTQYF
TGTGCCAGCAGCTTGCCTAGAAGACTAGCGGGCACAGATACGCAGTATTTT
>once|TRBV5-4|NA|TRBJ1-4
CASSLKGRGELFF
TGTGCCAGCAGCTTGAAGGGGAGGGGAGAACTGTTTTTT
>NA|TRBV10-3|NA|TRBJ2-1
CAISGLARTPSSYNEQFF
TGTGCCATCAGTGGACTGGCTAGGACCCCGAGCTCCTACAATGAGCAGTTCTTC
>few|TRBV10-3|NA|TRBJ1-3
CAISGETGNTIYF
TGTGCCATCAGTGGTGAGACAGGAAACACCATATATTTT
>few|TRBV19|TRBD1|TRBJ2-6
CASRLTGGSTSGANVLTF
TGTGCCAGTAGGCTAACAGGGGGGAGTACATCTGGGGCCAACGTCCTGACTTTC
>NA|TRBV2|NA|TRBJ1-1
CASVSDNTEAFF
TGTGCCAGCGTCTCTGACAACACTGAAGCTTTCTTT
>few|TRBV21-1|NA|TRBJ1-2
CASSKGRGRNYGYTF
TGTGCCAGCAGCAAGGGAAGGGGGCGAAACTATGGCTACACCTTC
>NA|TRBV28|NA|TRBJ1-4
CASSGRVEKLFF
TGTGCCAGCAGTGGGAGGGTTGAAAAACTGTTTTTT
>NA|TRBV5-6|NA|TRBJ2-1
CASSLARGDDEQFF
TGTGCCAGCAGCTTGGCGAGGGGGGACGATGAGCAGTTCTTC
>NA|TRBV5-1|NA|TRBJ2-7
CASSLATVAYEQYF
TGCGCCAGCAGCTTGGCCACCGTCGCCTACGAGCAGTACTTC
>NA|TRBV28|TRBD2|TRBJ2-3
CASSHPKTSGSLRTDTQYF
TGTGCCAGCTCCCACCCCAAAACTAGCGGGAGTTTGAGGACAGATACGCAGTATTTT
>NA|TRBV19|NA|TRBJ2-4
CASSIAPGLAKNIQYF
TGTGCCAGTAGTATAGCCCCAGGATTAGCCAAAAACATTCAGTACTTC
>NA|TRBV28|NA|TRBJ2-1
CASSLIYGSYNEQFF
TGTGCCAGCAGTTTAATATACGGCTCCTACAATGAGCAGTTCTTC
>NA|TRBV7-2|TRBD2|TRBJ2-2
CASSPDWTRGNTGELFF
TGTGCCAGCAGCCCCGACTGGACTAGAGGGAACACCGGGGAGCTGTTTTTT
>NA|TRBV15|NA|TRBJ1-1
CATSREGAMNTEAFF
TGTGCCACCAGCAGAGAGGGGGCCATGAACACTGAAGCTTTCTTT
>few|TRBV6-1|NA|TRBJ2-2
CASRGDTRTGELFF
TGTGCCAGCAGGGGGGACACCAGAACCGGGGAGCTGTTTTTT
>NA|TRBV5-1|TRBD2|TRBJ2-2
CASRLAGGNGELFF
TGCGCCAGCAGACTAGCGGGAGGGAACGGGGAGCTGTTTTTT
>NA|TRBV14|TRBD2|TRBJ2-1
CASSQLRGESSYNEQFF
TGTGCCAGCAGCCAACTCCGGGGGGAGAGCTCCTACAATGAGCAGTTCTTC
>NA|TRBV18|NA|TRBJ2-7
CASSRGQYYEQYF
TGTGCCAGCTCCCGAGGACAGTACTACGAGCAGTACTTC
>NA|TRBV19|TRBD1|TRBJ1-2
CASSIVGQGKRSILYGYTF
TGTGCCAGTAGTATAGTAGGACAGGGGAAGAGGTCGATCCTCTATGGCTACACCTTC
>NA|TRBV12-5|TRBD1|TRBJ1-2
CASGRDRQFIYGYTF
TGTGCTAGTGGACGGGACAGGCAATTTATCTATGGCTACACCTTC
>NA|TRBV6-1|NA|TRBJ2-3
CATRTNVGTDTQYF
TGTGCCACGAGGACTAACGTTGGCACAGATACGCAGTATTTT
>NA|TRBV6-5|TRBD2|TRBJ2-1
CASSYSTGGGNEQFF
TGTGCCAGCAGTTACTCGACGGGAGGGGGAAATGAGCAGTTCTTC
>NA|TRBV14|NA|TRBJ2-7
CASSQGWISYEQYF
TGTGCCAGCAGCCAGGGTTGGATCTCCTACGAGCAGTACTTC
>NA|TRBV6-6|NA|TRBJ2-2
CASSYLAGTNTGELFF
TGTGCCAGCAGTTACTTGGCAGGGACGAACACCGGGGAGCTGTTTTTT
>NA|TRBV7-2|NA|TRBJ2-7
CASSHNSYEQYF
TGTGCCAGCAGCCATAATTCCTACGAGCAGTACTTC
>NA|TRBV5-1|TRBD2|TRBJ2-2
CASSLAGSGRTGGELFF
TGCGCCAGCAGCTTGGCCGGTAGCGGGAGAACGGGCGGGGAGCTGTTTTTT
>NA|TRBV11-2|TRBD2|TRBJ2-4
CASSLNIFRGREGNIQYF
TGTGCCAGCAGCTTAAACATCTTCCGAGGGCGGGAGGGAAACATTCAGTACTTC
>NA|TRBV19|NA|TRBJ2-5
CASSMGFGGETQYF
TGTGCCAGTAGTATGGGATTCGGGGGAGAGACCCAGTACTTC
>few|TRBV6-1|NA|TRBJ1-2
CASSGVVHYGYTF
TGTGCCAGCAGCGGGGTTGTTCACTATGGCTACACCTTC
>NA|TRBV7-9|NA|TRBJ1-3
CASSLSTTRNTIYF
TGTGCCAGCAGCTTATCGACGACACGAAACACCATATATTTT
>NA|TRBV4-1|NA|TRBJ2-7
CASSRAREAYEQYF
TGCGCCAGCAGCCGCGCCAGGGAAGCCTACGAGCAGTACTTC
>NA|TRBV6-5|NA|TRBJ2-5
CASSYSGTETQYF
TGTGCCAGCAGTTACTCAGGGACAGAGACCCAGTACTTC
>NA|TRBV14|NA|TRBJ2-2
CASSAGINTGELFF
TGTGCCAGCTCGGCGGGGATTAACACCGGGGAGCTGTTTTTT